Listed below are T cell receptor beta chains from one sample, sequenced in a study of early T cells in non-severe SARS-CoV-2 infection. TCRdb processed the 5' RACE reads anew with MiXCR; each CDR3 protein has one entry. Of over 60,000 distinct CDR3 sequences in the sample, approximately 10% were seen once. Here the sequenced sample was whole blood, taken at baseline. Source of these receptors: an adult who was a healthcare worker with PCR-confirmed SARS-CoV-2 infection or an uninfected control (not recorded which). Each CDR3 is given with its conserved first and last residue. A D gene is named only where the DNA matches it firmly. For some rows the clone size is stated as once, few or many, or as a class when expanded; others skip it.

clone size: many
V gene: TRBV7-9
J gene: TRBJ1-1
D gene: -
CDR3 DNA: TGTGCCATCAACCAACCTGAGAACACTGAAGCTTTCTTT
CDR3 protein: CAINQPENTEAFF

clone size: -
V gene: TRBV12-3/TRBV12-4
J gene: TRBJ1-5
D gene: -
CDR3 DNA: TGTGCCAGCAGACAGGCGATCAGCAATCAGCCCCAGCATTTT
CDR3 protein: CASRQAISNQPQHF

clone size: -
V gene: TRBV5-1
J gene: TRBJ1-1
D gene: -
CDR3 DNA: TGCGCCAGCACGGGGAACCTGAACACTGAAGCTTTCTTT
CDR3 protein: CASTGNLNTEAFF

clone size: -
V gene: TRBV9
J gene: TRBJ2-3
D gene: -
CDR3 DNA: TGTGCCAGCAGCGTAAAGTCGGGATATGGGTATGCAGATACGCAGTATTTT
CDR3 protein: CASSVKSGYGYADTQYF

clone size: many
V gene: TRBV5-5
J gene: TRBJ2-2
D gene: TRBD2
CDR3 DNA: TGTGCCAGCAGCCCGAGCGGGGGGGTCGCCGGGGAGCTGTTTTTT
CDR3 protein: CASSPSGGVAGELFF

clone size: -
V gene: TRBV5-4
J gene: TRBJ2-7
D gene: TRBD2
CDR3 DNA: TGTGCCAGCAGCTTGGAGGGAGGGCCCGGCGAGCAGTACTTC
CDR3 protein: CASSLEGGPGEQYF

clone size: -
V gene: TRBV6-5
J gene: TRBJ1-1
D gene: -
CDR3 DNA: TGTGCCACTTGGTCAGGGCAAGCTTTCTTT
CDR3 protein: CATWSGQAFF

clone size: many
V gene: TRBV28
J gene: TRBJ1-5
D gene: -
CDR3 DNA: TGTGCCAGCAGGGAATTGGACAGAAATCAGCCCCAGCATTTT
CDR3 protein: CASRELDRNQPQHF

clone size: -
V gene: TRBV6-2/TRBV6-3
J gene: TRBJ2-1
D gene: -
CDR3 DNA: TGTGCCAGCAGCCTACTGGACAGTTACAATGAGCAGTTCTTC
CDR3 protein: CASSLLDSYNEQFF

clone size: -
V gene: TRBV3-1
J gene: TRBJ2-2
D gene: TRBD2
CDR3 DNA: TGTGCCAGCAGCCAAGCTAGCGGGGGGGCCATCGGGGAGCTGTTTTTT
CDR3 protein: CASSQASGGAIGELFF

clone size: medium-sized
V gene: TRBV12-3/TRBV12-4
J gene: TRBJ2-5
D gene: -
CDR3 DNA: TGTGCCAGCTCAGGGGGGGCAAGAGGAGCGGAGACCCAGTACTTC
CDR3 protein: CASSGGARGAETQYF

clone size: few
V gene: TRBV10-3
J gene: TRBJ2-3
D gene: TRBD2
CDR3 DNA: TGTGCCATCAGACCTAGCGGGCCCCAGTCGGTTACAGATACGCAGTATTTT
CDR3 protein: CAIRPSGPQSVTDTQYF

clone size: many
V gene: TRBV29-1
J gene: TRBJ1-2
D gene: -
CDR3 DNA: TGCAGCGTTGATTGGCCCCGCTATGGCTACACCTTC
CDR3 protein: CSVDWPRYGYTF

clone size: -
V gene: TRBV4-2
J gene: TRBJ2-2
D gene: -
CDR3 DNA: TGTGCCAGCAGCCAAGCAATTCAAGGGAACACCGGGGAGCTGTTTTTT
CDR3 protein: CASSQAIQGNTGELFF

clone size: many
V gene: TRBV6-5
J gene: TRBJ2-5
D gene: -
CDR3 DNA: TGTGCCAGCAGTACAGGAGAGACCCAGTACTTC
CDR3 protein: CASSTGETQYF

clone size: -
V gene: TRBV7-9
J gene: TRBJ2-1
D gene: -
CDR3 DNA: TGTGCCAGCAGCGGCACCGGGATTAGCACCAATGAGCAGTTCTTC
CDR3 protein: CASSGTGISTNEQFF

clone size: many
V gene: TRBV7-8
J gene: TRBJ1-5
D gene: -
CDR3 DNA: TGTGCCAGCAGCTCCCCTCCGAGGGAAGGCAATCAGCCCCAGCATTTT
CDR3 protein: CASSSPPREGNQPQHF

clone size: few
V gene: TRBV5-3
J gene: TRBJ2-1
D gene: TRBD2
CDR3 DNA: TGTGCCAGAAGGTTAGCGGGACCCGCCTACAATGAGCAGTTCTTC
CDR3 protein: CARRLAGPAYNEQFF

clone size: many
V gene: TRBV13
J gene: TRBJ2-7
D gene: -
CDR3 DNA: TGTGCCAGCAGCCAGGGACTCCTAAGCTCCTACGAGCAGTACTTC
CDR3 protein: CASSQGLLSSYEQYF

clone size: few
V gene: TRBV4-1
J gene: TRBJ1-1
D gene: -
CDR3 DNA: TGCGCCAGCAGCAGCCCCCAGGGAAGGTACACTGAAGCTTTCTTT
CDR3 protein: CASSSPQGRYTEAFF

clone size: few
V gene: TRBV20-1
J gene: TRBJ1-1
D gene: -
CDR3 DNA: TGCAGTGCTAGAGTATTGACAGTGAACACTGAAGCTTTCTTT
CDR3 protein: CSARVLTVNTEAFF

clone size: few
V gene: TRBV7-6
J gene: TRBJ2-1
D gene: TRBD1
CDR3 DNA: TGTGCCAGCAGCTTAAACATCGGCCAGGGGGAGCCCGGGAATGAGCAGTTCTTC
CDR3 protein: CASSLNIGQGEPGNEQFF

clone size: -
V gene: TRBV12-5
J gene: TRBJ2-6
D gene: -
CDR3 DNA: TGTGCTAGTGGTGACAGCTCTGGGGCCAACGTCCTGACTTTC
CDR3 protein: CASGDSSGANVLTF

clone size: few
V gene: TRBV28
J gene: TRBJ2-3
D gene: -
CDR3 DNA: TGTGCCAGCAGCTCACCGCTCGGAACAGATACGCAGTATTTT
CDR3 protein: CASSSPLGTDTQYF

clone size: few
V gene: TRBV10-1
J gene: TRBJ1-1
D gene: TRBD1
CDR3 DNA: TGCGCCAGCAGTGAGAGGGTTACAGTCCTCGGACAGGGGGTTGAAGCTTTCTTT
CDR3 protein: CASSERVTVLGQGVEAFF

clone size: -
V gene: TRBV6-1
J gene: TRBJ1-1
D gene: -
CDR3 DNA: TGTGCCAGCAGTGAAGAAGGGCACACTGAAGCTTTCTTT
CDR3 protein: CASSEEGHTEAFF

clone size: many
V gene: TRBV4-3
J gene: TRBJ1-4
D gene: -
CDR3 DNA: TGCGCCAGCAGCCAAGACTGGGAAAATGAAAAACTGTTTTTT
CDR3 protein: CASSQDWENEKLFF

clone size: -
V gene: TRBV5-1
J gene: TRBJ2-3
D gene: TRBD2
CDR3 DNA: TGCGCCAGCTCCCCGGGAGCGGGGGGCCGCACAGATACGCAGTATTTT
CDR3 protein: CASSPGAGGRTDTQYF

clone size: few
V gene: TRBV12-3/TRBV12-4
J gene: TRBJ2-1
D gene: TRBD2
CDR3 DNA: TGTGCCAGCAGTTTTGCTAGCGGGGGGTCTTTCTACAATGAGCAGTTCTTC
CDR3 protein: CASSFASGGSFYNEQFF

clone size: -
V gene: TRBV12-3/TRBV12-4
J gene: TRBJ1-1
D gene: TRBD1
CDR3 DNA: TGTGCCAGCAGCCCATTCCGGGACAGGGAAACTGAAGCTTTCTTT
CDR3 protein: CASSPFRDRETEAFF

clone size: many
V gene: TRBV7-2
J gene: TRBJ2-3
D gene: -
CDR3 DNA: TGTGCCAGCACCTCCATCTTTTACACAGATACGCAGTATTTT
CDR3 protein: CASTSIFYTDTQYF

clone size: -
V gene: TRBV11-1
J gene: TRBJ2-7
D gene: TRBD2
CDR3 DNA: TGTGCCAGCAGGGAACTAGCGGGGGCCTACGAGCAGTACTTC
CDR3 protein: CASRELAGAYEQYF

clone size: many
V gene: TRBV6-5
J gene: TRBJ2-5
D gene: TRBD2
CDR3 DNA: TGTGCCAGCAGTTCTAGCGGGGGGGAAGAGACCCAGTACTTC
CDR3 protein: CASSSSGGEETQYF

clone size: -
V gene: TRBV25-1
J gene: TRBJ1-6
D gene: -
CDR3 DNA: TGTGCCAGCAGTGATCGGGACCTCCTAGTCCACTTT
CDR3 protein: CASSDRDLLVHF

clone size: few
V gene: TRBV7-9
J gene: TRBJ2-1
D gene: TRBD2
CDR3 DNA: TGTGCCAGCAGCTTCGTGGGGACTAGCGGGGCAGTCCCCAATGAGCAGTTCTTC
CDR3 protein: CASSFVGTSGAVPNEQFF

clone size: once
V gene: TRBV7-2
J gene: TRBJ2-1
D gene: TRBD2
CDR3 DNA: TGTGCCAGCAGAGAAGCGGGGGCTGCGAACAATGAGCAGTTCTTC
CDR3 protein: CASREAGAANNEQFF

clone size: few
V gene: TRBV20-1
J gene: TRBJ2-1
D gene: -
CDR3 DNA: TGCAGCGCCCGGAAACCGGGGGGCCTCTCCTACAATGAGCAGTTCTTC
CDR3 protein: CSARKPGGLSYNEQFF

clone size: -
V gene: TRBV5-5
J gene: TRBJ1-5
D gene: -
CDR3 DNA: TGTGCCAGCAGCTTTGAGGGGGGCAATCAGCCCCAGCATTTT
CDR3 protein: CASSFEGGNQPQHF

clone size: -
V gene: TRBV7-2
J gene: TRBJ2-7
D gene: TRBD1
CDR3 DNA: TGTGCCAGCAGCTATCCGGACAGGGGTTCCTACGAGCAGTACTTC
CDR3 protein: CASSYPDRGSYEQYF

clone size: few
V gene: TRBV5-1
J gene: TRBJ2-7
D gene: -
CDR3 DNA: TGCGCCAGCAGCTCCCAGGGCAGGGGAGGGCCCTACGAGCAGTACTTC
CDR3 protein: CASSSQGRGGPYEQYF